This record concerns one TCR beta chain sequence. In the naive CD8 group, cells lacked CD45RO and were positively selected for CCR7, so terminally differentiated effector memory CD45RA+ cells were left out. Donors comprised healthy HIV-negative adults lacking recent acute infections or vaccinations. The V segment lost 4 bases and the J segment 5 bases; nucleotides outside the gene matches: 3. The germline gives CDR1 MGHRA, CDR2 YSYEKL. This CDR3 region has 14 residues. This specimen comes from a study of shared clonotypes between healthy human individuals. The assay was carried out at the deep level. Template for every sorted-subset replicate PCR totaled around 210 ng DNA, approximately 30,000 T cell genomes. TCRdb's copy holds only in-frame clones and misses some; the assay was immunoSEQ multiplex PCR. The sample shows more than 2 million clones, roughly 93% of them seen only once.

The specimen sequenced was naive CD8+ T cells from PBMCs. The sequence came from a man younger than 30 in good health. Some clones in this sample may be carry-over from other donors' samples. This sequence joins TRBV4-1 and TRBJ2-7, with TRBD2 identical over 12 bases. The CDR3 spells CASSPGLAGHEQYF. The CDR3 DNA sequence: TGCGCCAGCAGCCCCGGACTAGCGGGACACGAGCAGTACTTC.